This T cell receptor (beta chain) was profiled in a study of cytomegalovirus exposure and HLA in healthy donors (dated by TCRdb to about 2017). A note on the overall study: An earlier analysis of roughly 500 of the donors reported over 250 Gb of sequence data and around 100 million unique TCR beta sequences obtained from about 179 million T cells. An early release covering around 630 HLA-typed donors comprised about 310 gigabases of sequencing data and roughly 85 million unique TCR sequences. Of the 300 to 500 genotyped donors, approximately 81% were placed in the genetic ancestry cluster associated with self-reported Caucasian donors. The study was designed to test whether signatures of past pathogen exposure could be identified by cataloging public T cell receptors. The study profiled the T cell repertoires of fewer than 850 subjects by immunosequencing and related them to cytomegalovirus serostatus. Besides the first cohort of hundreds of subjects, a separate validation cohort made up of about 120 different subjects was used. The study combined high-throughput TCR immunosequencing, statistical association of individual TCRs with disease status, and machine learning to predict cytomegalovirus infection status. To study patterns of TCR occurrence, a later analysis re-analyzed previously published TCR beta repertoires from 666 donors and added high-resolution HLA genotyping. Rather than using new phenotypic data, the later analysis identified candidate immune exposures from TCR beta sequences and from how often those sequences occurred across donors. An earlier analysis of about 620 of the donors applied high-throughput TCR beta sequencing to assess whether each TCR beta V gene segment acted as functional or pseudogenic. Alongside the repertoire data, information on donor age, sex, ethnicity and CMV serostatus was compiled. A later genetic analysis took genome-wide SNP genotypes for about three fifths of the roughly 700 donors and used that subset as a discovery cohort. Every discovery cohort repertoire had been produced on one sequencing platform. HLA typing included class I and class II loci at four-digit resolution. Typing coverage differed by locus: A, B, C, DRB1 and DQB1 were typed in about 629-640 donors, DQA1 in roughly 510, DPA1 in around 600, and DPB1 in around 440. Because of strong linkage in the cohort, four to six DR-DQ haplotypes were treated as single units for association and clustering. Across 300 to 400 genotyped donors of the cohort, an average of approximately 200,000 unique TCR beta nucleotide sequences per donor were sequenced, and approximately 17% of those sequences were non-productive. Overall study outcomes, separate from this receptor: In a later analysis, several top co-occurrence clusters were reported to appear linked to parvovirus B19, influenza, CMV and Epstein-Barr virus. When HLA alleles, especially DR and DQ, strongly co-occurred, attributing TCR associations to individual alleles was difficult. In vitro tests confirmed that a few of the cytomegalovirus-associated TCR beta chains recognize cytomegalovirus antigens. In a later analysis, the rate of TCR association differed among HLA loci, with DRB1 alleles having the most associated TCRs and HLA-C alleles having the fewest. Most TCR sequences were observed very rarely across donors, whereas some public TCRs were present in many individuals. At a false discovery rate of 0.05, a later analysis linked about 17,000 TCR beta sequences to specific HLA alleles. Because some donors lacked HLA typing at each locus, the association tests relied only on the typed subset. An earlier analysis of approximately 500 of the donors showed that most TCR beta V segments appeared in productive rearrangements either about 87% or about 30% of the time, which broadly matched IMGT annotations. A further reported finding was that TCR beta sequences accurately predicted the HLA-A and HLA-B alleles for most subjects in the first cohort. The sequencing pipeline was judged likely to have produced a cluster of highly shared sequence variants as a technical artifact. In a later analysis, most CMV-associated TCR beta chains were found to appear HLA-restricted, with HLA associations seemingly driven largely by CMV exposure. The authors suggested that the approach could potentially be extended to other disease states and immunological phenotypes. A later analysis found that HLA-associated TCR beta chains were more clonally expanded and had lower generation probabilities than equally common non-associated chains. In the study, around 160 TCR beta chains were listed as associated with cytomegalovirus. An association between a missense DCLRE1C variant and V-gene and J-gene trimming of TCR beta chains was found in a later genetic analysis and replicated in an independent cohort. Because counts were too low, more than 15 rarely observed V segments, including chromosome 9 orphons, were excluded from the earlier analysis of some 540 of the donors. Immune exposure information for the cohort was limited to CMV serostatus. Linkage disequilibrium might explain the correlated functional status among segregating V segments, but an unknown experimental factor could not be excluded. Sequencing depth was assumed to be roughly uniform across donors in the presence/absence analyses, though that assumption may not hold. The classifier was reported to diagnose cytomegalovirus status with high specificity and sensitivity in both the original and validation cohorts. The cohort was sequenced for TCR beta chains only, and without alpha or paired-chain data the features that could be detected were limited. According to a later genetic analysis, donors in an Asian-associated ancestry cluster had fewer N-insertions in productive TCRs than the approximately 710-donor mean.

Library creation used the immunoSEQ multiplex PCR assay. The multiplex PCR relied on a mix of 60 forward primers for TCR Vbeta segments and 13 reverse primers for TCR Jbeta segments. Amplification of the CDR3 region of rearranged TCR beta genes was performed with a multiplex PCR assay on genomic DNA. The Illumina HiSeq System was used to sequence the amplified TCR beta libraries as 87-base-pair reads. The paper's data handling went like this. A later analysis counted 65 million to 90 million unique TCR beta chains across the roughly 700 repertoires, and 10 million to 12 million of these chains were shared by at least two donors. To remove PCR and sequencing errors, raw reads were error-corrected and collapsed into unique sequences using a nearest-neighbor algorithm that merged closely related sequences. V, D and J gene segments were assigned by aligning CDR3 sequences to IMGT reference sequences. For a sequence to be retained, a match of at least six nucleotides was required to both a V gene segment and a J gene segment. A rearrangement counted as productive if the CDR3 had no stop codons and remained in frame with V and J, and every other rearrangement counted as non-productive. Following IMGT convention, CDR3 was defined as the stretch from the second conserved V-encoded cysteine up to the conserved J-encoded phenylalanine. The earlier analysis of about 570 of the donors excluded any sequence lacking an unambiguous match to a single V gene segment. In an earlier analysis of more than 500 of the donors, a V segment was called functional when productive rearrangements were above 56.7%, and segregating when the standard deviation between donors exceeded 5%. A statistical classification framework was built to diagnose cytomegalovirus status from the catalog of TCR beta chain sequences. In a later analysis, TCR nucleotide sequences were compared against IMGT/GENE-DB human TR gene sequences so that V and J genes could be assigned. A later analysis assigned CDR3 sequences and most-parsimonious VDJ recombination scenarios with the TCRdist pipeline. In a later analysis, each TCR beta chain was defined by its CDR3 amino acid sequence together with its V-gene family, and reads without a unique V-gene family were excluded. To address suspected cross-contamination and a sequencing artifact, a later analysis removed a few hundred highly shared, low-generation-probability nucleotide sequences. In a later analysis, a clonal expansion index was calculated for each public chain from normalized within-repertoire ranks of inferred template counts. Generation probabilities in a later analysis came from a VDJ recombination model fitted to out-of-frame rearrangements, and those results were checked against IGoR. In a later analysis, TCR-TCR, TCR-HLA and TCR-CMV co-occurrence was scored with hypergeometric tests, and a repertoire-size bias correction was applied to TCR pairs. In a later analysis, false discovery rates were estimated by permuting HLA or CMV assignments 20 times. A later analysis grouped co-occurring TCRs with DBSCAN, adding TCRdist sequence similarity when clustering within HLA-allele-positive subsets. Repertoires with fewer than 30,000 or more than 120,000 public chains were left out of co-occurrence clustering, as were five repertoires with anomalous nucleotide sharing. This immuneACCESS table, as held by TCRdb, lists in-frame sequences with V and J called but not all clones. Of the missing ones, under half trace to an unresolved V gene in checked studies; the others have no known cause. That table is the source of V, J and clone size, and D and trimming were worked out from the DNA. The sample table records 130,000 or so clones; 6.5% to 9.5% of these occur just once. The ten largest clones add up to approximately 5% of the sample.

In its sample, this clone was seen a few times. Its target antigen remains unknown. No base quality information exists; no much larger clone differs at one position. The cohort was made up of about 610 healthy bone marrow donors. All cohort members were sampled while nominally healthy, although unrecorded immune exposures were likely present. The donor tested CMV seronegative and was one of the 352 seronegative cohort members. A peripheral blood sample was provided by each donor, and peripheral blood mononuclear cells were used for TCR beta sequencing. The Qiagen DNeasy Blood Extraction Kit was used to extract genomic DNA from the blood cell samples. Sequencing used PBMCs. This receptor was identified in a man aged 40-49 years in good health and CMV-seronegative.

The DNA sequence is as follows: TGCGCCAGCAGCTCCGGACTAGCGGGAGGGGTAGATACGCAGTATTTT. This yields the protein CASSSGLAGGVDTQYF. The chain employs TRBV10-1 and TRBJ2-3; 15 bases in the middle match TRBD2. CDR1 and CDR2 are drawn from the germline V gene (reference sequence): WNHNN, SYGVQD. The CDR3, from cysteine to phenylalanine, totals 16 residues. Only CDR3 DNA remains: 48 bases, in frame from the first base. Trimming leaves V shorter by 6 bases and J shorter by 5 bases, with the junction holding 6 bases beyond the gene matches.